This record looks at one TCR beta chain sequence and its context. Its antigen remains unknown. The data stem from a study of cytomegalovirus exposure and HLA in healthy donors. CDR1 is SGHNT and CDR2 is YYREEE in the germline V gene (reference sequence). V gave up 2 bases and J gave up 7 bases, with 15 bases separating them. CDR3 length equals 15 residues. The PCR had 60 Vbeta and 13 Jbeta primers. The table came from immunoSEQ multiplex PCR; TCRdb's copy has only in-frame clones and leaves some out. In the table there are about 93,000 clones, 60% to 80% of which are singletons. Study outcomes and limitations: Follow-up analysis seemed to connect common viral pathogens with several of the most significant clusters identified. Excluded: some indistinguishable V segments such as TRBV6-2 and TRBV6-3.

The chain recombines TRBV5-4 with TRBJ1-4, with D tentatively TRBD1 (6 bases). This clonotype originated in a boy aged 5-17 years in good health and CMV-seronegative. The sample consisted of PBMCs. The CDR3 nucleotides are TGTGCCAGCAGCTTAACTGCAGGGGAGGGTGAAAAACTGTTTTTT. Encoded protein: CASSLTAGEGEKLFF.